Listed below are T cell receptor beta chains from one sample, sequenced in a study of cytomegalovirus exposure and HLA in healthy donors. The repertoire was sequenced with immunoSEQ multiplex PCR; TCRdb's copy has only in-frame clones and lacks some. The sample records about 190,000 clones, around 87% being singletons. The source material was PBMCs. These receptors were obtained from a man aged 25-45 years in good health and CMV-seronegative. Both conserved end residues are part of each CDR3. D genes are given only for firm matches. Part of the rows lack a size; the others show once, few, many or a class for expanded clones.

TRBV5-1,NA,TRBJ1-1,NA,CASSLGPGSEAFF,TGCGCCAGCAGCCTGGGGCCGGGATCTGAAGCTTTCTTT
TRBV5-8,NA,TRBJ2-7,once,CASSLGVGALNEQYF,TGTGCCAGCAGCTTGGGGGTGGGGGCGCTGAACGAGCAGTACTTC
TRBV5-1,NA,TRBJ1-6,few,CASSLVSGHSNSPLHF,TGCGCCAGCAGCTTAGTCTCAGGACACTCCAATTCACCCCTCCACTTT
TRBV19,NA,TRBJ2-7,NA,CASKSGTGPYEQYF,TGTGCCAGTAAGTCCGGGACTGGCCCATACGAGCAGTACTTC
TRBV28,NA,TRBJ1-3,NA,CASSLWGRGSGNTIYF,TGTGCCAGCAGTTTATGGGGCAGGGGCTCTGGAAACACCATATATTTT
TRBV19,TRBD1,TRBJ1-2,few,CASSKGQGYTF,TGTGCCAGTAGTAAGGGACAGGGCTACACCTTC
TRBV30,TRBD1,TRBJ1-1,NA,CACQQGAMNTEAFF,TGTGCCTGCCAACAGGGGGCCATGAACACTGAAGCTTTCTTT
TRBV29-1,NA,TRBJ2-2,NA,CSVEFQYTGELFF,TGCAGCGTTGAATTCCAGTACACCGGGGAGCTGTTTTTT
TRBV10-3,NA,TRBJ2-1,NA,CAISAGASGINEQFF,TGTGCCATCAGTGCGGGGGCTAGCGGCATCAATGAGCAGTTCTTC
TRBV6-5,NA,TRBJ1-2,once,CASSYSGGYGYTF,TGTGCCAGCAGTTACTCGGGGGGCTATGGCTACACCTTC
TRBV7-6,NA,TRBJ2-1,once,CASSHGRGTLYNEQFF,TGTGCCAGCAGTCACGGGCGCGGGACCTTATACAATGAGCAGTTCTTC
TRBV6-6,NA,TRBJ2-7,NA,CASLRRGGSYEQYF,TGTGCCAGCCTCAGGAGGGGGGGCTCCTACGAGCAGTACTTC
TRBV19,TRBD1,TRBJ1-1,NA,CASRGQVEAFF,TGTGCCAGTAGGGGACAGGTTGAAGCTTTCTTT
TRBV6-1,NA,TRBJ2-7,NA,CATTWGDSYEQYF,TGTGCCACCACTTGGGGCGACTCCTACGAGCAGTACTTC
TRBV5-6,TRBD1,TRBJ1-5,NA,CASSLSTGLKPQHF,TGTGCCAGCAGCCTGTCGACAGGGCTAAAGCCCCAGCATTTT
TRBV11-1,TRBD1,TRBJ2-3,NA,CASSLAPRGQGDDTQYF,TGTGCCAGCAGCTTAGCACCTAGGGGACAGGGAGACGATACGCAGTATTTT
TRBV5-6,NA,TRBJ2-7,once,CASSSSYEQYF,TGTGCCAGCAGCTCCTCTTACGAGCAGTACTTC
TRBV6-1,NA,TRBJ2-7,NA,CASSGARPSYEQYF,TGTGCCAGCAGTGGGGCAAGGCCCTCCTACGAGCAGTACTTC
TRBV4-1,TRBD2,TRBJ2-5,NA,CASSQGNSGGVETQYF,TGCGCCAGCAGCCAAGGGAATAGCGGGGGGGTAGAGACCCAGTACTTC
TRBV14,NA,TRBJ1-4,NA,CASSQDTGEKLFF,TGTGCCAGCAGCCAGGATACAGGGGAAAAACTGTTTTTT
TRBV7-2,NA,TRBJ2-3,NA,CASSLGLAKDTQYF,TGTGCCAGCAGCTTAGGTCTAGCGAAAGATACGCAGTATTTT
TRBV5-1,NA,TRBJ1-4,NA,CASSFGGGEEKLFF,TGCGCCAGCAGCTTCGGCGGGGGAGAGGAAAAACTGTTTTTT